This T cell receptor (beta chain) was recorded in a study of patients and donors after allogeneic stem cell transplantation. This clonotype was picked up a small number of times. One entry per CDR3 protein results from TCRdb running MiXCR on the RT-PCR reads. Of fewer than 200,000 distinct CDR3 sequences listed, 30% were seen once; the top ten hold approximately 3%. Trimming removed 7 bases at V and 6 bases at J, with 10 bases between. The CDR3 extends over 11 amino acids. The germline V gene has CDR1 SQVTM and CDR2 ANQGSEA. The source is a human donor who was either an allogeneic HSCT recipient or a stem cell or donor lymphocyte infusion donor (not recorded which). It is not recorded whose cells these are; they may come from a transplant donor. V usage is TRBV29-1 and J usage is TRBJ1-3; possible D gene TRBD1, 6 bases. Material for sequencing was blood, either unsorted or a sorted T cell fraction (not recorded which). The CDR3, as DNA: TGCAGCGGGGCAGGGGAAAACACCATATATTTT. This sequence encodes CSGAGENTIYF.